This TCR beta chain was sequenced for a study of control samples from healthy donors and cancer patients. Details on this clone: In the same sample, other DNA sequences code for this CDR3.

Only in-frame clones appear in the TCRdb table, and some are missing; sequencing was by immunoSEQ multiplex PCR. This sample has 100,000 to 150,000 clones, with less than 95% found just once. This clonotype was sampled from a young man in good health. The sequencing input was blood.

CDR3 residues: CSVEGGVNEKLFF. CDR3 coding DNA: TGCAGCGTTGAGGGGGGGGTAAATGAAAAACTGTTTTTT. V and J are TRBV29-1 and TRBJ1-4; tentative D call: TRBD1 (5 bases). CDR3 length equals 13 residues. The V gene's germline CDR1 is SQVTM and CDR2 ANQGSEA. V lost 3 bases, J lost 5 bases, and 10 bases lay in between. Variable domain in full (rest from reference TRBV29-1 and TRBJ1-4): SAVISQKPSRDICQRGTSLTIQCQVDSQVTMMFWYRQQPGQSLTLIATANQGSEATYESGFVIDKFPISRPNLTFSTLTVSNMSPEDSSIYLCSVEGGVNEKLFFGSGTQLSVL.